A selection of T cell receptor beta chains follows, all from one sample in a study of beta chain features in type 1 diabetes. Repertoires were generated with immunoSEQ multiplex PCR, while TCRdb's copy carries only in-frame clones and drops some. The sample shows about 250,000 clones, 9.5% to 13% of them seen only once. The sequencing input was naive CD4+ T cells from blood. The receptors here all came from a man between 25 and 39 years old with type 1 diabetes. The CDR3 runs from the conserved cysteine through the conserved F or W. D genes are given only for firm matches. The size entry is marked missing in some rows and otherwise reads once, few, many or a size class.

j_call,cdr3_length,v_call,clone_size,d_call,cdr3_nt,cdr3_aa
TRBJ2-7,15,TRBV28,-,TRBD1,TGTGCCAGCAGTTTATTGGGGACAGGAGCCTACGAGCAGTACTTC,CASSLLGTGAYEQYF
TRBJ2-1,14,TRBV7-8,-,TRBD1,TGTGCCAGCAGCTTATTGACAGGGGGCAATGAGCAGTTCTTC,CASSLLTGGNEQFF
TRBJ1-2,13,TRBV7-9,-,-,TGTGCCAGCAGCCCCAGGTTCCCCTATGGCTACACCTTC,CASSPRFPYGYTF
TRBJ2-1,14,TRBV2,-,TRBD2,TGTGCCAGCATTGCAGGCGGGAGGTACAATGAGCAGTTCTTC,CASIAGGRYNEQFF
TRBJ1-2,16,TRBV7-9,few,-,TGTGCCAGCAGCTTACTGTTCGGGACACCTAACTATGGCTACACCTTC,CASSLLFGTPNYGYTF
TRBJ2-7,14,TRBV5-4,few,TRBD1,TGTGCCAGCAGCCCCCGGGACAGGGGGCATGAGCAGTACTTC,CASSPRDRGHEQYF
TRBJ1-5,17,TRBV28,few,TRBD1,TGTGCCAGCAGTGCGCCCCGACAGGGGGCGAGAGGTCAGCCCCAGCATTTT,CASSAPRQGARGQPQHF
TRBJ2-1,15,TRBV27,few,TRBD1,TGTGCCAGCAAACCCGAGGGGACAGGGTTTCATGAGCAGTTCTTC,CASKPEGTGFHEQFF
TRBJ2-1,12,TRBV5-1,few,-,TGCGCCAGCAGGGTAAGACTCAATGAGCAGTTCTTC,CASRVRLNEQFF
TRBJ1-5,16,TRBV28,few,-,TGTGCCAGCAGTCTCGCCCGGGGGTATGGCAATCAGCCCCAGCATTTT,CASSLARGYGNQPQHF
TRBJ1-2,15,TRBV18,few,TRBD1,TGTGCCAGCTCACCACCGGACAGGGGGCACTATGGCTACACCTTC,CASSPPDRGHYGYTF
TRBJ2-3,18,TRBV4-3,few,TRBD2,TGCGCCAGCAGCCAATATTCCGGGACTAGAAACGGAGCAGATACGCAGTATTTT,CASSQYSGTRNGADTQYF
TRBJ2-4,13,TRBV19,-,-,TGTGCCAGTAGTATAGTCCAGGGGAGCATTCAGTACTTC,CASSIVQGSIQYF
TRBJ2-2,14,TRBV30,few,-,TGTGCCAGACGGAGCGGCTCGAACACCGGGGAGCTGTTTTTT,CARRSGSNTGELFF
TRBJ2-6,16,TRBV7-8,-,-,TGTGCCAGCAGCCCCGGGACATTCACTGGGGCCAACGTCCTGACTTTC,CASSPGTFTGANVLTF
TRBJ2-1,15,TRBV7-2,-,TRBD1,TGTGCCAGCAGCTTAGTCGGGACAGGGTTCAATGAGCAGTTCTTC,CASSLVGTGFNEQFF
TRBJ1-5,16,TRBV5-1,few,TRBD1,TGCGCCAGCAGCATCCCGACAGGGGACAGCAATCAGCCCCAGCATTTT,CASSIPTGDSNQPQHF
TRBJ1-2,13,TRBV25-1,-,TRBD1,TGTGCCAGCAGACCGGACAGGGACTATGGCTACACCTTC,CASRPDRDYGYTF
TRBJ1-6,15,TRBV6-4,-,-,TGTGCCAGCAGTGAATCAGGACACTATAATTCACCCCTCCACTTT,CASSESGHYNSPLHF
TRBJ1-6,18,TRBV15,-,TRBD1,TGTGCCGCCACCGACGAACGGGCAGGGGGTTCCTATAATTCACCCCTCCACTTT,CAATDERAGGSYNSPLHF
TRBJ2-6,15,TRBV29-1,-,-,TGCAGCGTCCCAGGAGGGAGCTCTGGGGCCAACGTCCTGACTTTC,CSVPGGSSGANVLTF